These T cell receptor beta chains were read from a single sample in a study of blood T cell repertoires in COVID-19. Generated by immunoSEQ multiplex PCR, the TCRdb table keeps only in-frame clones and is missing some. The table has 65,000 to 95,000 clones, about 88% seen once. The sample consisted of peripheral blood. The source of these receptors is a man in his sixties or seventies with active or convalescent COVID-19. Both conserved end residues are part of each CDR3. D genes are given only for firm matches. Clone size, where shown, is once, few, many, or a class for clones that have expanded.

clone size	V gene	D gene	J gene	CDR3 DNA	CDR3 protein
NA	TRBV5-6	NA	TRBJ1-2	TGTGCCAGCAGCTTGGTAACGCAGGGTTATGGCTACACCTTC	CASSLVTQGYGYTF
NA	TRBV5-6	TRBD2	TRBJ2-1	TGTGCCAGCAGCTTACCGGGACTAGCGGACTCCTACAATGAGCAGTTCTTC	CASSLPGLADSYNEQFF
once	TRBV9	TRBD1	TRBJ1-1	TGTGCCAGCAGCGTAGGAGGGCGTACAGGGGACACTGAAGCTTTCTTT	CASSVGGRTGDTEAFF
once	TRBV5-6	TRBD1	TRBJ1-2	TGTGCCAGCAGCTTAGGGACAGGGGCGCTCTCTGGCTACACCTTC	CASSLGTGALSGYTF
NA	TRBV12-5	NA	TRBJ2-5	TGTGCTAGTGGTTCCCATGGAGAGGAAGAGACCCAGTACTTC	CASGSHGEEETQYF
few	TRBV6-2/TRBV6-3	TRBD2	TRBJ2-1	TGTGCCAGCAGTTACGACGGGGAGGGGTACAATGAGCAGTTCTTC	CASSYDGEGYNEQFF
NA	TRBV30	NA	TRBJ1-6	TGTGCCTGGACCAGAAGTTCTTCACCCCTCCACTTT	CAWTRSSSPLHF
once	TRBV19	TRBD1	TRBJ1-2	TGTGCCAGTAGTAGCTACAGGGGGCGTATCTATGGCTACACCTTC	CASSSYRGRIYGYTF
NA	TRBV24-1	TRBD1	TRBJ1-1	TGTGCCACCAGTGCCTCGGGACAGGGGGCTAAAGCTTTCTTT	CATSASGQGAKAFF
NA	TRBV7-2	NA	TRBJ2-1	TGTGCCAGCAGCTCCCCGGGGGTAGCTTACAATGAGCAGTTCTTC	CASSSPGVAYNEQFF
NA	TRBV16	TRBD1	TRBJ1-4	TGTGCCAGCAGCCAATCGGGAGCAGGGGGTGAAAAACTGTTTTTT	CASSQSGAGGEKLFF
once	TRBV7-3	NA	TRBJ2-1	TGTGCCAGCAGCTTTACCAGCTACAATGAGCAGTTCTTC	CASSFTSYNEQFF
NA	TRBV7-2	NA	TRBJ2-2	TGTGCCAGCAGCTCACAAATGAACAGGGAGCTGTTTTTT	CASSSQMNRELFF
NA	TRBV4-1	TRBD1	TRBJ2-7	TGCGCCAGCAGCCGGACCGGGACAGGGTTCGAGCAGTACTTC	CASSRTGTGFEQYF
NA	TRBV9	TRBD2	TRBJ2-3	TGTGCCAGCAGCGTAGTAAGTAGCGGGGGAGATACGCAGTATTTT	CASSVVSSGGDTQYF
NA	TRBV14	TRBD1	TRBJ1-4	TGTGCCAGCCAAACCGGGACAGGACGTGGAAAACTGTTTTTT	CASQTGTGRGKLFF
few	TRBV20-1	NA	TRBJ1-4	TGCAGTGCTAGTGGCAGGGGCGATGAAAAACTGTTTTTT	CSASGRGDEKLFF
NA	TRBV6-6	TRBD1	TRBJ1-2	TGTGCCAGCAGTGACAGGGGCAAGGTCTATGGCTACACCTTC	CASSDRGKVYGYTF
few	TRBV7-2	NA	TRBJ2-4	TGTGCCAGCAGCTTTACCCCGGGTCCTCTTCAGTACTTC	CASSFTPGPLQYF
once	TRBV2	TRBD1	TRBJ2-5	TGTGCCAGCAGTGCTGGACAGGGGGAAAGAGAGACCCAGTACTTC	CASSAGQGERETQYF
NA	TRBV9	TRBD1	TRBJ2-7	TGTGCCAGCAGCGCGGGACAGCACAGGGAGCAGTACTTC	CASSAGQHREQYF
NA	TRBV24-1	NA	TRBJ2-1	TGTGCCACCAGTGATACCGCTAGGAACAATGATGGGCAGTTCTTC	CATSDTARNNDGQFF
NA	TRBV5-1	TRBD1	TRBJ1-1	TGCGCCAGCAGTCCGGGACAGGGGTACACTGAAGCTTTCTTT	CASSPGQGYTEAFF
NA	TRBV6-5	NA	TRBJ2-3	TGTGCCAGCAGTTACTCGGGGGGAGCAGATACGCAGTATTTT	CASSYSGGADTQYF
NA	TRBV11-2	NA	TRBJ1-2	TGTGCCAGCAGCTACAATGAGGAAAGTGGCTACACCTTC	CASSYNEESGYTF
once	TRBV19	TRBD1	TRBJ2-7	TGTGCCAGTAGTAAGGGGGACAGGGGAGGCTACGAGCAGTACTTC	CASSKGDRGGYEQYF
NA	TRBV5-1	TRBD2	TRBJ2-4	TGCGCCAGCAGCTTGGGGGGGCTAGCGGGGCTAGCCAAAAACATTCAGTACTTC	CASSLGGLAGLAKNIQYF
NA	TRBV27	NA	TRBJ2-7	TGTGCCAGCAGTTTGACAGTCTCCTACGAGCAGTACTTC	CASSLTVSYEQYF
NA	TRBV3-1/TRBV3-2	NA	TRBJ2-2	TGTGCCAGCAGCCCGCCAGCGGCTCCCAGGGGCGGGGAGCTGTTTTTT	CASSPPAAPRGGELFF
NA	TRBV30	TRBD1	TRBJ1-2	TGTGCCTGGAGTGTAGGGACAGGGACCGGCTACACCTTC	CAWSVGTGTGYTF
NA	TRBV20-1	TRBD1	TRBJ1-5	TGCAGTGCTAGTAACTCGGCCAGGACAGGGAATCGCAATCAGCCCCAGCATTTT	CSASNSARTGNRNQPQHF
NA	TRBV5-6	TRBD2	TRBJ2-7	TGTGCCAGCAGCCCGGTGGGGGGGAGGCAGTACTTC	CASSPVGGRQYF
NA	TRBV4-2	TRBD1	TRBJ1-3	TGTGCCAGCAGCCTACAGGGGGCTGGAAACACCATATATTTT	CASSLQGAGNTIYF
NA	TRBV7-2	TRBD1	TRBJ1-5	TGTGCCAGCAGCCCCCAGACAGGGGGTATACAGCCCCAGCATTTT	CASSPQTGGIQPQHF
NA	TRBV7-6	NA	TRBJ1-5	TGTGCCAGCAGCGCGGGGGCGGGCAATCAGCCCCAGCATTTT	CASSAGAGNQPQHF
NA	TRBV5-1	TRBD2	TRBJ2-2	TGCGCCAGCAGCTTGGGGACTAGCGGCCGCACCGGGGAGCTGTTTTTT	CASSLGTSGRTGELFF
NA	TRBV5-1	NA	TRBJ2-5	TGCGCCAGCAGGATGGACATCCAAGAGACCCAGTACTTC	CASRMDIQETQYF
NA	TRBV5-4	TRBD1	TRBJ1-2	TGTGCCAGCAGCTACAGGGGGGTAACGGCTGGCTACACCTTC	CASSYRGVTAGYTF
NA	TRBV2	NA	TRBJ1-5	TGTGCCAGCAGTGAAGGGCAGGGCACAAATCAGCCCCAGCATTTT	CASSEGQGTNQPQHF
once	TRBV27	TRBD2	TRBJ2-1	TGTGCCAGCAGGACTAGCGGGGGCGTCCACAATGAGCAGTTCTTC	CASRTSGGVHNEQFF
NA	TRBV6-2/TRBV6-3	NA	TRBJ2-1	TGTGCCAGCAGCTATATCAGGGCCCATGAGCAGTTCTTC	CASSYIRAHEQFF
NA	TRBV5-1	NA	TRBJ1-6	TGCGCCAGCAGCTCACCGGACAGAGGGAATAATTCACCCCTCCACTTT	CASSSPDRGNNSPLHF
once	TRBV5-1	NA	TRBJ1-5	TGCGCCAGCAGCTTAGGACAGACCAATCAGCCCCAGCATTTT	CASSLGQTNQPQHF
once	TRBV2	TRBD1	TRBJ2-2	TGTGCCAGCAGGGAAGACAGGGTAACCGGGGAGCTGTTTTTT	CASREDRVTGELFF
NA	TRBV5-8	NA	TRBJ2-5	TGTGCCAGCAGTCTGGACAGTGAAGAGACCCAGTACTTC	CASSLDSEETQYF
NA	TRBV5-1	NA	TRBJ1-1	TGCGCCAGCAGGCCCTCGGTGGTGGCTGAAGCTTTCTTT	CASRPSVVAEAFF
NA	TRBV30	NA	TRBJ1-1	TGTGCCTGGAGTCCCACACGTGAAGCTTTCTTT	CAWSPTREAFF
NA	TRBV9	TRBD2	TRBJ2-7	TGTGCCAGCAGCGCGGGGGGGCAGGCGGTCGACGAGCAGTACTTC	CASSAGGQAVDEQYF
NA	TRBV4-3	NA	TRBJ2-3	TGCGCCAGCAGCCAAGAATTCACGGTCCTATACACAGATACGCAGTATTTT	CASSQEFTVLYTDTQYF